This T cell receptor (beta chain) comes out of a study of response to subunit inactivated influenza vaccine (dated by TCRdb to 2017 to 2018). About the study as a whole: Deep quantitative T cell receptor repertoire profiling was used in the study to track responses to a trivalent subunit inactivated influenza vaccine.

The receptor library was made with RT-PCR. The sequencer was an Illumina HiSeq 2500. TCRdb ran its own pipeline on the public reads, namely fastp trimming at Q25 and MiXCR clone calling, and kept in-frame beta chains. Here each entry gathers all rows of one CDR3 protein and keeps the most common genes and DNA. The sample data list over 650,000 distinct CDR3 sequences, and less than 20% of these were observed just once. Clones ranked in the top ten supply about 11% of the sample. As concerns this clonotype: Its cognate antigen has yet to be identified. Mismatch with germline at one junction end may stem from a read error.

The full study reports these points: According to the authors, only a limited number of new T cells may be recruited by each seasonal influenza vaccination.

CDR3 length: 10 amino acids, cysteine to phenylalanine. The only DNA kept is the CDR3, 30 bases in frame from the first base. The CDR1 and CDR2 encoded by the germline V gene (reference sequence) are DFQATT and SNEGSKA. The chain was built from TRBV20-1 and TRBJ2-1; the D gene assignment is ambiguous. This specimen was PBMCs from blood, taken around 5 days after vaccination. This clonotype originated in a man aged 50 or older who received an inactivated influenza vaccine. Donor details come from another sample of the same person, matched by shared clones. The CDR3 protein sequence reads: CSASFNEQFF. The nucleotides are TGCAGTGCCTCCTTCAATGAGCAGTTCTTC.